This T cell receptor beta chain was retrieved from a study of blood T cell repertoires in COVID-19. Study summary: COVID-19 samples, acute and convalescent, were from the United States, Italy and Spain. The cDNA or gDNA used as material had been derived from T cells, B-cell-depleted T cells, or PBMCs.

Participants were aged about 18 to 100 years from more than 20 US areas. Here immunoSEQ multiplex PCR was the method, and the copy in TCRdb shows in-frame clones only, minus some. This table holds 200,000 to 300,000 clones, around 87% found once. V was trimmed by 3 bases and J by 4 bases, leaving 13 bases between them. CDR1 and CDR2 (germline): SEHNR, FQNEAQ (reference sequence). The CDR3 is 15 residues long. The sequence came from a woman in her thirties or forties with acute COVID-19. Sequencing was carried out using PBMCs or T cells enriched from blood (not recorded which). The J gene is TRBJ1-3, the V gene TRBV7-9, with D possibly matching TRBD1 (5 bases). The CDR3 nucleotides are TGTGCCAGCAGCTTGGGAGGGGATTTCGGAAACACCATATATTTT. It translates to CASSLGGDFGNTIYF.